Listed here are 30 T cell receptor beta chains from one sample, sequenced in a study of identical twins (dated by TCRdb to 2016 to 2017). Library prep was done by 5' RACE. The listed sequencing device is Illumina HiSeq 2000. The public reads were run again by TCRdb, first through fastp at Q25 and then through MiXCR, and only productive beta chains were kept. For every CDR3 protein sequence, its rows merge into one entry that carries the most common genes and DNA. A total of 200,000 to 250,000 distinct CDR3 sequences appear in this sample, around 7% of them only once. In total, the top ten clones hold 3.6% of the sample. The sample was also reused in another study, on yellow fever vaccine responses in identical twins.

Sequences were obtained from memory (CD45RO+) T cells sorted from blood. The cell subset or site label on this specimen signifies: CD45RO+ enriched T cells. These receptors originate from a woman aged 18-29 years in good health.

In its sample, this clonotype was seen many times. V gene TRBV7-6 combines with J gene TRBJ1-6; D not certain. CDR3 length: 13 amino acids. V lost 0 bases and J 9 bases, leaving 6 bases between the germline ends. Germline assignment: CDR1 SGHVS and CDR2 FNYEAQ. The CDR3 DNA is TGTGCCAGCAGCTTAGCGTCTGGTTCACCCCTCCACTTT. As protein: CASSLASGSPLHF.

This clonotype was observed a few times. This chain links TRBV5-1 with TRBJ2-5; 14 nucleotides align to TRBD2. J was trimmed by 0 bases and V by 4 bases; bases with no gene match: 5. CDR1 SGHRS and CDR2 YFSETQ come from the germline V gene. The CDR3 consists of 17 residues. CDR3 sequence: CASSPGLAGGNQETQYF. The CDR3 coding sequence is TGCGCCAGCAGCCCAGGACTAGCGGGGGGAAACCAAGAGACCCAGTACTTC.

The sample holds a few counts of this clonotype. The chain carries TRBV5-4 and TRBJ2-3; either TRBD1 or TRBD2 may fit D (5 bases each). V lost 7 bases and J lost 4, with 16 bases in between. Germline V lookup: CDR1 SGHNT, CDR2 YYREEE (reference sequence). This CDR3 is 14 amino acids long. The CDR3 here is CASGRGRGADTQYF. The DNA of the CDR3 is TGTGCCAGCGGTCGTGGAAGGGGAGCAGATACGCAGTATTTT.

The chain uses TRBV28 and TRBJ1-6; 8 bases line up with TRBD1. The junction had 7 bases not matched to a gene; V was cut back by 4 bases and J by 5 bases. The CDR3 sequence is 16 residues long. Germline-derived CDR1 and CDR2 are MDHEN and SYDVKM. DNA of the CDR3: TGTGCCAGCAGTTATGCCAGGGGGCCCAATAATTCACCCCTCCACTTT. This codes for CASSYARGPNNSPLHF.

This clonotype was recorded many times. The chain employs TRBV11-2 and TRBJ2-3; 7 bases line up with TRBD2. V lost 3 bases to trimming and J lost 0 bases; unmatched junction nucleotides: 6. The CDR3 is made up of 16 amino acids. Germline lookup yields CDR1 SGHAT and CDR2 FQNNGV. This CDR3 is CASSLSSGRSTDTQYF. The CDR3 bases are TGTGCCAGCAGCTTGAGTAGCGGGCGTAGCACAGATACGCAGTATTTT.

A few counts support this clonotype. This chain joins TRBV11-2 and TRBJ2-7, with D unresolved. Germline CDR1 and CDR2: SGHAT and FQNNGV. This CDR3 contains 15 residues. V shed 4 bases and J shed 4 bases, with 17 bases lying between them. DNA for the CDR3: TGTGCCAGCAGCTACCCCCCGACTGAAACTTACGAGCAGTACGTC. Protein product: CASSYPPTETYEQYV.

The chain is built from TRBV5-5 and TRBJ2-2; 7 nucleotides line up with TRBD1. This CDR3 has 15 amino acids. CDR1 SGHKS and CDR2 YYEKEE come from the germline V gene (reference sequence). Trimming took 3 bases from V and 6 from J; bases not matched to a gene: 8. The CDR3 spells CASSSDRATAGELFF. The CDR3 coding sequence is TGTGCCAGCAGCTCCGACAGGGCGACGGCCGGGGAGCTGTTTTTT.

This chain uses TRBV29-1 with TRBJ2-3; 7 bases map to TRBD2. V lost 6 bases to trimming and J lost 2 bases; unmatched junction nucleotides: 11. Germline CDR1 is SQVTM and CDR2 is ANQGSEA. The CDR3 length is 15 residues. The CDR3 nucleotides are TGCAGCGTGGGGGGTGTTAGCGGGTCCACAGATACGCAGTATTTT. Protein: CSVGGVSGSTDTQYF.

This clonotype was seen ten or more times. The chain is built from TRBV12-3 or TRBV12-4 and TRBJ2-1, with 12 bases aligning to TRBD1. This CDR3 region has 15 residues. With V trimmed by 6 bases and J by 7 bases, 7 bases remained unmatched. The DNA of the CDR3 is TGTGCCAGCAGGGCGGGGACAGGGGGCTCGAATGAGCAGTTCTTC. As protein: CASRAGTGGSNEQFF.

A word on this clonotype: It may be a read error: a sequence one base away is much more abundant. This chain joins TRBV12-3 or TRBV12-4 and TRBJ2-7, with 8 bases identical to TRBD1. The CDR3 has 14 amino acids. CDR3 nucleotide sequence: TGTGTCAGCAGTTTAGGGACAGGCACCTACGAGCAGTACTTC. Translation: CVSSLGTGTYEQYF.

This clonotype was seen repeatedly, ten times or more. The chain recombines TRBV10-3 with TRBJ2-3, with 9 bases identical to TRBD1. CDR3 length: 16 residues. V lost 5 bases, J lost 4 bases, and 10 bases stayed unmatched. Germline V gene sequence: CDR1 ENHRY, CDR2 SYGVKD. CDR3 in DNA: TGTGCCATCAGTACCGGGACAGGGAGGGGAGCAGATACGCAGTATTTT. It is translated as CAISTGTGRGADTQYF.

V usage is TRBV28 and J usage is TRBJ2-2; D is possibly TRBD2 (5 bases). CDR1 and CDR2 (germline): MDHEN, SYDVKM. The CDR3 is 15 amino acids. V lost 2 bases, J lost 3 bases, and 10 bases lay in between. The CDR3 reads CASSLRDRHTGELFF. CDR3 coding DNA: TGTGCCAGCAGTTTACGGGATAGACACACCGGGGAGCTGTTTTTT. Full variable domain (rest looked up from reference TRBV28 and TRBJ2-2): DVKVTQSSRYLVKRTGEKVFLECVQDMDHENMFWYRQDPGLGLRLIYFSYDVKMKEKGDIPEGYSVSREKKERFSLILESASTNQTSMYLCASSLRDRHTGELFFGEGSRLTVL.

V and J are TRBV20-1 and TRBJ2-1, with D unclear. V dropped 6 bases and J dropped 4 bases, with 22 bases sitting between them. This CDR3 region has 16 residues. Germline CDR1 and CDR2: DFQATT and SNEGSKA (reference sequence). This CDR3 reads CSATGPRLEVYNEQFF. In DNA form, the CDR3 reads TGCAGTGCCACCGGGCCGCGACTGGAAGTTTACAATGAGCAGTTCTTC.

This clonotype was counted at least ten times. The V call is TRBV12-3 or TRBV12-4, the J call TRBJ2-1, with D possibly being TRBD2 (6 bases). The CDR3 runs to 15 residues. Trimming removed 3 bases from V and 5 bases from J, with 14 bases in between. CDR3 residues: CASSFLLATNNEQFF. CDR3 coding DNA: TGTGCCAGCAGTTTTCTCCTAGCGACTAACAATGAGCAGTTCTTC.

This clonotype was recorded many times. The gene calls are TRBV5-1 and TRBJ2-5; TRBD1 might be the D (6 bases). From germline, CDR1 is SGHRS and CDR2 YFSETQ. Trimming cost V 2 bases and J 5 bases, with 13 bases left between them. This CDR3 region has 14 residues. CDR3 in DNA: TGCGCCAGCAGCTTCACAGGGAAGTTGGAGACCCAGTACTTC. This sequence encodes CASSFTGKLETQYF.

The sample holds a few counts of this clonotype. The chain couples TRBV28 to TRBJ2-7; 8 positions match TRBD2. The CDR3 sequence is 16 residues long. Trimming cost V 6 bases and J 0 bases; bases outside gene matches: 10. Germline loops: CDR1 MDHEN, CDR2 SYDVKM. CDR3 nucleotides: TGTGCCAGCAGGAGACACACAGGGACTAGCTCCTACGAGCAGTACTTC. It encodes CASRRHTGTSSYEQYF.

This rearrangement joins TRBV18 to TRBJ1-1, with TRBD1 matching over 7 bases. The germline V gene encodes CDR1 KGHSH and CDR2 LQKENI. The CDR3 has 16 amino acids. Trimming cost V 0 bases and J 4 bases; bases outside gene matches: 8. CDR3 nucleotides: TGTGCCAGCTCACCACCCCGTCAGGGGGAAGGCACTGAAGCTTTCTTT. Protein sequence: CASSPPRQGEGTEAFF.

The chain carries TRBV25-1 and TRBJ2-5; D ambiguous. V lost 0 bases and J 5 bases, leaving 13 bases between the germline ends. The CDR3 totals 15 residues. Germline CDR1 MGHDK, CDR2 SYGVNS. DNA of the CDR3: TGTGCCAGCAGTGAATATCGAATATGGAAGGAGACCCAGTACTTC. Translating gives CASSEYRIWKETQYF.

This clonotype was counted between two and nine times. The CDR3: CASSLEGAGGLRRNEQFF. CDR3 sequence (DNA): TGTGCCAGCAGCTTGGAGGGAGCGGGAGGTTTGCGACGCAATGAGCAGTTCTTC. The V gene is TRBV5-6, the J gene TRBJ2-1, with 9 bases lining up with TRBD2. Germline loops: CDR1 SGHDT, CDR2 YYEEEE. V lost 0 bases and J lost 6; bases outside the gene matches: 13. CDR3 length: 18 residues.

V and J are TRBV20-1 and TRBJ2-2; TRBD2 might be the D (6 bases). CDR1 is DFQATT and CDR2 is SNEGSKA in the germline V gene (reference sequence). Trimming cost V 5 bases and J 6 bases, with 22 bases left between them. The CDR3 spans 16 residues. This CDR3 reads CSAARDSAGGAGELFF. The CDR3, as DNA: TGCAGTGCTGCCCGGGATTCGGCAGGAGGGGCCGGGGAGCTGTTTTTT.

This clonotype was recorded at least ten times. This chain uses TRBV2 with TRBJ2-1, with D tentatively TRBD1 (6 bases). Germline CDR1 and CDR2: SNHLY and FYNNEI. V dropped 4 bases and J dropped 5 bases, with 15 bases sitting between them. The CDR3 length is 15 residues. Written as DNA, the CDR3 is TGTGCCAGCAGTGCCAACAGGGTGCTCCACAATGAGCAGTTCTTC. Encoded protein: CASSANRVLHNEQFF.

This clonotype was counted ten times or more. V usage is TRBV6-5 and J usage is TRBJ1-1; D ambiguous. The CDR3 runs 14 residues. Germline assignment: CDR1 MNHEY and CDR2 SVGAGI. The V and J ends lost 2 bases and 0 bases respectively, with 7 bases between them. CDR3 protein: CASSYGLMNTEAFF. The DNA for the CDR3 is TGTGCCAGCAGTTACGGACTGATGAACACTGAAGCTTTCTTT.

The chain employs TRBV5-6 and TRBJ1-3, with D perhaps TRBD1 (6 bases). This CDR3 spans 14 amino acids. CDR1 and CDR2 from the germline V gene are SGHDT and YYEEEE. With 4 bases removed from V and 2 bases from J, the gap between germline ends came to 10 bases. CDR3 loop: CASSRTGPGNTIYF. CDR3 sequence (DNA): TGTGCCAGCAGCCGAACAGGGCCTGGAAACACCATATATTTT. The entire variable domain, with the rest obtained from reference TRBV5-6 and TRBJ1-3, is as follows: DAGVTQSPTHLIKTRGQQVTLRCSPKSGHDTVSWYQQALGQGPQFIFQYYEEEERQRGNFPDRFSGHQFPNYSSELNVNALLLGDSALYLCASSRTGPGNTIYFGEGSWLTVV.

This clonotype was counted between two and nine times. This rearrangement joins TRBV5-5 to TRBJ2-7; D gene ambiguous. Germline V gene sequence: CDR1 SGHKS, CDR2 YYEKEE (reference sequence). The V end lost 1 base, the J end lost 0 bases, and 14 bases lay between the germline ends. CDR3 length: 16 residues. The DNA for the CDR3 is TGTGCCAGCAGCTTGTCTGTAGTGACGAGCTCCTACGAGCAGTACGTC. The encoded protein is CASSLSVVTSSYEQYV.

This clonotype was detected only once. The junction differs from germline at one of its ends, possibly a read error. This CDR3 is CASSEGDRPYTKAFF. The CDR3 DNA sequence: TGTGCCAGCAGTGAGGGGGACAGGCCCTACACTAAAGCTTTCTTT. This rearrangement joins TRBV6-1 to TRBJ1-1; TRBD1 agrees at 8 bases. In germline, CDR1 is MNHNS, CDR2 SASEGT. The CDR3 loop spans 15 amino acids.

This clonotype was observed a few times. The rearrangement links TRBV24-1 to TRBJ2-1, with 12 bases matching TRBD2. With 5 bases clipped from V and 4 bases from J, the junction kept 8 bases outside the gene matches. Germline V gives CDR1 KGHDR, CDR2 SFDVKD. The CDR3 consists of 17 residues. The CDR3 is CATSGLTSGRSYNEQFF. The DNA of the CDR3 is TGTGCCACCAGTGGGCTTACTAGCGGGAGGTCATACAATGAGCAGTTCTTC.

V and J are TRBV2 and TRBJ2-1; D might be TRBD2 (5 bases). V was trimmed by 8 bases and J by 4 bases, leaving 18 bases between them. Germline CDR1 and CDR2: SNHLY and FYNNEI. The CDR3 runs 15 residues. CDR3 loop: CASSPEAFQYNEQFF. In DNA form, the CDR3 reads TGTGCCAGCTCCCCGGAGGCGTTTCAATACAATGAGCAGTTCTTC.

This clonotype was recorded many times. The chain uses TRBV20-1 and TRBJ1-1; unclear D gene. The V gene lost 6 bases and the J gene lost 0 bases, with 8 bases spanning the gap. Germline values: CDR1 DFQATT, CDR2 SNEGSKA (reference sequence). This CDR3 is built from 12 residues. CDR3 in DNA: TGCAGTGCCATTGATGTGAACACTGAAGCTTTCTTT. This codes for CSAIDVNTEAFF.

This clonotype was detected many times. The CDR3 DNA follows: TGTGCCAGCTCCCCCTCGGGGGGAAACACCATATATTTT. It is translated as CASSPSGGNTIYF. The chain joins TRBV12-3 or TRBV12-4 to TRBJ1-3; D not resolved. The CDR3 runs to 13 residues. Trimming removed 8 bases at V and 4 bases at J, with 12 bases between.

The chain combines TRBV9 with TRBJ2-5, with D perhaps TRBD2 (5 bases). The CDR3 runs 15 residues. In germline, CDR1 is SGDLS, CDR2 YYNGEE. Trimming removed 1 base at V and 5 bases at J, with 15 bases between. For the CDR3, the DNA is TGTGCCAGCAGCGTACAGTCCGGGGTTGGGGAGACCCAGTACTTC. Its translation: CASSVQSGVGETQYF.